This paragraph covers one T cell receptor (beta chain) sequence. This CDR3 is also generated by other DNA sequences in the sample. The data were taken from a study of blood T cell repertoires in COVID-19. CDR3 length: 14 residues. Trimming took 3 bases from V and 1 from J; bases not matched to a gene: 3. The V gene's germline CDR1 is SGHRS and CDR2 YFSETQ. Only in-frame clones appear in the TCRdb table, and some are missing; sequencing was by immunoSEQ multiplex PCR. The sample lists about 530,000 clones, approximately 88% occurring once. Sample: peripheral blood. The receptor was derived from a woman aged 45 to 65 with COVID-19, enrolled during active disease. The chain employs TRBV5-1 and TRBJ2-5, with 7 bases that match TRBD1. The CDR3 here is CASSSGDSQETQYF. The CDR3 DNA is TGCGCCAGCAGCTCAGGGGACAGCCAAGAGACCCAGTACTTC.